This T cell receptor (beta chain) was found in a study of beta chain features in type 1 diabetes. This CDR3 comprises 14 residues. Germline V lookup: CDR1 SGHTA, CDR2 FQGNSA. Trimming stripped 2 bases from V and 1 base from J, with 7 bases between. cDNA synthesis used the whole RNA isolate, giving expressed TCRB sequences. The table came from immunoSEQ multiplex PCR; TCRdb's copy has only in-frame clones and leaves some out. The sample has some 660,000 clones, around 15% seen once. Study-level results: Any HLA-type effect on TCRB rearrangement remained unresolved here. Patients' naive, central memory and Treg TCRB repertoires seemed closer to one another than those of healthy donors. Among patients with Type 1 diabetes, TCRB CDR3s were moderately but significantly shorter in every one of the four CD4+ subsets.

Donors underwent one heparinised blood draw, about 110 mL on average. Worth noting for this clone: Its matching antigen is unknown.

The chain combines TRBV7-2 with TRBJ2-3, with D tentatively TRBD2 (6 bases). Sequenced material: naive CD4+ T cells from blood. This TCR was recovered from a man aged 18 to 30 with type 1 diabetes. The CDR3 reads CASSLRERTDTQYF. Here the CDR3 DNA reads TGTGCCAGCAGCTTACGGGAGCGCACAGATACGCAGTATTTT.